The 15 T cell receptor beta chains below all came from one sample that was sequenced in a study of cytomegalovirus exposure and HLA in healthy donors. With 60 Vbeta and 13 Jbeta primers, the PCR was carried out. TCRdb's table, derived via immunoSEQ multiplex PCR, lists solely in-frame clones and lacks some. Found here are 150,000 or so clones, roughly 80% of them singletons; the top ten hold 7.7%. Source material: PBMCs. These TCRs come from a man aged 25-45 years in good health and CMV-seropositive.

This chain joins TRBV6-5 and TRBJ2-4, with D maybe TRBD1 (5 bases). V lost 10 bases, J lost 6 bases, and 19 bases lay in between. CDR1 is MNHEY and CDR2 is SVGAGI in the germline V gene. The CDR3 consists of 14 residues. This CDR3 is CATSLSGSRNIQYF. In DNA form, the CDR3 reads TGTGCCACCTCCCTCTCAGGGTCCCGAAACATTCAGTACTTC.

This rearrangement joins TRBV4-1 to TRBJ2-3, with D perhaps TRBD1 (5 bases). The CDR3 spans 13 residues. V lost 2 bases, J lost 8 bases, and 11 bases lay in between. CDR1 is MGHRA, CDR2 YSYEKL, per germline. Here the CDR3 DNA reads TGCGCCAGCAGCCAATTAGAAGGGGTTACGCAGTATTTT. Protein sequence: CASSQLEGVTQYF.

The rearrangement links TRBV10-2 to TRBJ1-1; D perhaps matches TRBD1 (6 bases). V shed 2 bases and J shed 0 bases, with 10 bases lying between them. Germline CDR1 is WSHSY and CDR2 is SAAADI. There are 15 residues in the CDR3. The CDR3 reads CASSETGIMNTEAFF. In nucleotides, the CDR3 is TGCGCCAGCAGTGAGACAGGGATCATGAACACTGAAGCTTTCTTT.

In nucleotides, the CDR3 is TGTGCCAGCTCATCGGCAGGGTTGGGCAATCAGCCCCAGCATTTT. Protein sequence: CASSSAGLGNQPQHF. The chain uses TRBV18 and TRBJ1-5, with a tentative D call TRBD1 (5 bases). This CDR3 spans 15 amino acids. Germline lookup yields CDR1 KGHSH and CDR2 LQKENI. With 5 bases removed from V and 2 bases from J, the gap between germline ends came to 13 bases.

In its sample, this clone was seen a few times. The chain uses TRBV7-2 and TRBJ1-2; D is unresolved. The CDR3 has 12 amino acids. Between the trimmed V and J ends, which lost 5 bases and 5 bases, there was a span of 9 bases. Germline lookup yields CDR1 SGHTA and CDR2 FQGNSA. CDR3 DNA sequence: TGTGCCAGCAGCCGAGAACGTTATGGCTACACCTTC. Its translation is CASSRERYGYTF.

The rearrangement joins TRBV9 to TRBJ1-1, with no clear D. The V gene's germline CDR1 is SGDLS and CDR2 YYNGEE. The CDR3 is 15 amino acids. Deletions cut 4 bases from V and 6 bases from J, with 19 bases between. The CDR3 DNA reads TGTGCCAGCAGCCCCCGCGGGCAGGCGGGGTCTGAAGCTTTCTTT. Translated, it gives CASSPRGQAGSEAFF.

The rearrangement joins TRBV12-5 to TRBJ2-3, with 7 bases lining up with TRBD1. The CDR3 has 15 residues. Germline-derived CDR1 and CDR2 are LGHNT and FRNRAP. V was clipped by 3 bases and J by 0 bases; unmatched bases: 3. CDR3 region: CASGFGTASTDTQYF. The CDR3 DNA reads TGTGCTAGTGGTTTCGGGACAGCGAGCACAGATACGCAGTATTTT.

CDR3 nucleotide sequence: TGCGCCAGCAGCCAAGAAGGGGGGGTAAACAATCAGCCCCAGCATTTT. Amino acids: CASSQEGGVNNQPQHF. The rearrangement links TRBV4-1 to TRBJ1-5; tentatively, D is TRBD1 (6 bases). V dropped 0 bases and J dropped 3 bases, with 12 bases sitting between them. This CDR3 has 16 amino acids. The V gene's germline CDR1 is MGHRA and CDR2 YSYEKL.

The chain uses TRBV19 and TRBJ1-2; D gene uncertain. Trimming left V 4 bases short and J 6 bases short, with 9 bases between. This CDR3 is built from 12 residues. CDR1 LNHDA and CDR2 SQIVND come from the germline V gene (reference sequence). The CDR3, as DNA: TGTGCCAGTAGTACGGGGAGGAATGGCTACACCTTC. It encodes CASSTGRNGYTF.

The chain has TRBV5-1 and TRBJ2-7; the match to TRBD1 covers 8 bases. Germline CDR1 SGHRS, CDR2 YFSETQ. This CDR3 region has 13 residues. V shed 4 bases, J shed 9 bases, and the junction held 9 bases outside the gene matches. As DNA, the CDR3 is TGCGCCAGCAGCGCCGGACAGGGCTCCGGGCAGTACTTC. Translated, it gives CASSAGQGSGQYF.

CDR3 nucleotides: TGCGCCAGCAGCCAAGGGGACTATGGGACAGATACGCAGTATTTT. Translating gives CASSQGDYGTDTQYF. The V and J genes are TRBV4-3 and TRBJ2-3, with 7 bases identical to TRBD2. Germline trimming cut 1 base from V and 3 bases from J; bases unmatched to any gene: 4. CDR1 and CDR2 (germline): LGHNA, YSLEER. The CDR3 totals 15 residues.

This clone occurred a few times. V usage is TRBV5-4 and J usage is TRBJ2-7, with 11 nucleotides matching TRBD2. The germline CDR1 and CDR2 sequences are SGHNT and YYREEE (reference sequence). The CDR3 totals 14 residues. The V and J ends lost 3 bases and 2 bases, in that order; junction bases with no gene match: 1. The CDR3, as DNA: TGTGCCAGCAGCTCTAGCGGGAGGACCTACGAGCAGTACTTC. It encodes CASSSSGRTYEQYF.

About this clone itself: Other DNA sequences in the sample encode the same CDR3. The J gene is TRBJ2-3, the V gene TRBV5-4; tentatively, D is TRBD1 (5 bases). This CDR3 is built from 14 residues. V lost 0 bases to trimming and J lost 0 bases, with 5 bases between them. Per the germline V gene, CDR1 is SGHNT and CDR2 is YYREEE (reference sequence). The CDR3 sequence is CASSLAGSTDTQYF. CDR3 bases: TGTGCCAGCAGCTTGGCAGGGAGCACAGATACGCAGTATTTT.

The table lists this clone with a count of one. This chain links TRBV6-6 with TRBJ1-1; 7 nucleotides line up with TRBD1. CDR3 size: 14 residues. V lost 4 bases to trimming and J lost 2 bases; unmatched junction nucleotides: 4. Germline CDR1 is MNHNY and CDR2 is SVGAGI (reference sequence). The CDR3 region is CASSFRQGNTEAFF. DNA for the CDR3: TGTGCCAGCAGTTTTCGACAGGGTAACACTGAAGCTTTCTTT.

V usage is TRBV2 and J usage is TRBJ2-2, with 12 bases that match TRBD1. The V and J ends lost 7 bases and 4 bases, in that order; junction bases with no gene match: 4. The CDR3 consists of 15 residues. The germline CDR1 and CDR2 sequences are SNHLY and FYNNEI. The CDR3 sequence is CASIRDRGPTGELFF. The CDR3 nucleotides read TGTGCCAGCATACGGGACAGGGGGCCCACCGGGGAGCTGTTTTTT.